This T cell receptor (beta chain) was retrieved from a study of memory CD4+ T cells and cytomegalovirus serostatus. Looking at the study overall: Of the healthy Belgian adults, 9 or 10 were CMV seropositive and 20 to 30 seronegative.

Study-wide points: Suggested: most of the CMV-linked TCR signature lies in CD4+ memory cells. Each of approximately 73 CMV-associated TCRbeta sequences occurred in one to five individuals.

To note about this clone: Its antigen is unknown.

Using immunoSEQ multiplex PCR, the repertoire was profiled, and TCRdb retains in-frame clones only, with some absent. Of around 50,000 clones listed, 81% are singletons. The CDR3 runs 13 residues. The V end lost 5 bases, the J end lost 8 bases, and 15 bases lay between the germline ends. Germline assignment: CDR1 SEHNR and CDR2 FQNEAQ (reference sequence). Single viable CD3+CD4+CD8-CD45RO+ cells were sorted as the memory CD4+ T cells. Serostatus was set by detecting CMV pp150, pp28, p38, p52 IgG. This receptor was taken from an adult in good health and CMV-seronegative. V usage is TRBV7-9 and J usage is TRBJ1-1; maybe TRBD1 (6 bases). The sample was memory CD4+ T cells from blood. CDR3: CASSPYGGGEAFF. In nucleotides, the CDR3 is TGTGCCAGCAGCCCCTACGGAGGGGGGGAAGCTTTCTTT.